This is a list of T cell receptor beta chains from one sample in a study of T cells in Graves' hyperthyroidism and ophthalmopathy. MiXCR, run by TCRdb on the multiplex PCR reads, gives a single entry per CDR3 protein. The table has under 650,000 distinct CDR3 sequences, about 17% seen once. Sequenced material: blood. These receptors were obtained from a woman aged 25-40 years with Graves' hyperthyroidism. CDR3s include the opening cysteine and the closing phenylalanine or tryptophan. The order of the fields is D gene, J gene, V gene, clone size, CDR3 protein, CDR3 DNA. D genes are given only for firm matches. Only part of the rows carry a size: once, few, many, or a class if the clone is expanded.

d_call: TRBD2
j_call: TRBJ2-4
v_call: TRBV11-3
clone_size: -
cdr3_aa: CASSFGLASLAKNIQYF
cdr3_nt: TGTGCCAGCAGCTTTGGACTAGCTAGCTTAGCCAAAAACATTCAGTACTTC

d_call: -
j_call: TRBJ2-7
v_call: TRBV6-1
clone_size: many
cdr3_aa: CASRDRTTYEQYF
cdr3_nt: TGTGCCAGCAGAGACCGGACAACCTACGAGCAGTACTTC

d_call: TRBD2
j_call: TRBJ2-7
v_call: TRBV24-1
clone_size: -
cdr3_aa: CATSDSRTSGRGEQYF
cdr3_nt: TGTGCCACCAGTGATTCCCGAACTAGCGGGAGAGGCGAGCAGTACTTC

d_call: TRBD1
j_call: TRBJ2-5
v_call: TRBV7-2
clone_size: few
cdr3_aa: CASSLSGTGNVYKYF
cdr3_nt: TGTGCCAGCAGCTTGTCCGGGACAGGGAACGTCTATAAGTACTTC

d_call: TRBD1
j_call: TRBJ1-2
v_call: TRBV9
clone_size: -
cdr3_aa: CASSDSGTGSNYGYTF
cdr3_nt: TGTGCCAGCAGCGACTCCGGGACAGGATCCAACTATGGCTACACCTTC

d_call: TRBD2
j_call: TRBJ2-1
v_call: TRBV6-2/TRBV6-3
clone_size: -
cdr3_aa: CASEGTSGRGAYNEQFF
cdr3_nt: TGTGCCAGCGAGGGAACTAGCGGGAGGGGCGCCTACAATGAGCAGTTCTTC

d_call: -
j_call: TRBJ2-7
v_call: TRBV5-5
clone_size: -
cdr3_aa: CASSRESAGVFLEQYF
cdr3_nt: TGTGCCAGCAGCCGAGAGAGTGCAGGGGTCTTTCTCGAGCAGTACTTC

d_call: -
j_call: TRBJ1-2
v_call: TRBV12-3/TRBV12-4
clone_size: many
cdr3_aa: CASSSDGVLNYGYTF
cdr3_nt: TGTGCCAGCAGTTCTGATGGGGTTCTTAACTATGGCTACACCTTC

d_call: -
j_call: TRBJ2-1
v_call: TRBV30
clone_size: few
cdr3_aa: CAWSGGGNEQFF
cdr3_nt: TGTGCCTGGAGTGGGGGCGGTAATGAGCAGTTCTTC

d_call: -
j_call: TRBJ2-4
v_call: TRBV6-1
clone_size: few
cdr3_aa: CASERATAKNIQYF
cdr3_nt: TGTGCCAGCGAGAGGGCCACGGCCAAAAACATTCAGTACTTC

d_call: -
j_call: TRBJ1-1
v_call: TRBV27
clone_size: few
cdr3_aa: CASSLVGMSTEAFF
cdr3_nt: TGTGCCAGCAGTTTAGTGGGGATGAGCACTGAAGCTTTCTTT

d_call: -
j_call: TRBJ2-3
v_call: TRBV5-1
clone_size: many
cdr3_aa: CASSLGRATDTQYF
cdr3_nt: TGCGCCAGCAGCTTGGGCAGGGCGACAGATACGCAGTATTTT

d_call: TRBD1
j_call: TRBJ2-1
v_call: TRBV7-9
clone_size: -
cdr3_aa: CASSSYRGPYNEQFF
cdr3_nt: TGTGCCAGCAGCTCCTACAGGGGTCCCTACAATGAGCAGTTCTTC

d_call: TRBD1
j_call: TRBJ1-6
v_call: TRBV7-3
clone_size: few
cdr3_aa: CASSPTGGRSPLHF
cdr3_nt: TGTGCCAGCAGCCCGACAGGGGGCCGTTCACCCCTCCACTTT

d_call: -
j_call: TRBJ2-5
v_call: TRBV2
clone_size: many
cdr3_aa: CASSGTPRWETQYF
cdr3_nt: TGTGCCAGCAGTGGGACACCCAGGTGGGAGACCCAGTACTTC

d_call: -
j_call: TRBJ2-1
v_call: TRBV30
clone_size: many
cdr3_aa: CAWSVLGVDLYNEQFF
cdr3_nt: TGTGCCTGGAGTGTACTAGGTGTGGACCTATACAATGAGCAGTTCTTC

d_call: TRBD1
j_call: TRBJ2-4
v_call: TRBV7-9
clone_size: few
cdr3_aa: CASSLWTGGLAKNIQYF
cdr3_nt: TGTGCCAGCAGCTTATGGACAGGGGGCCTAGCCAAAAACATTCAGTACTTC

d_call: TRBD1
j_call: TRBJ2-2
v_call: TRBV24-1
clone_size: -
cdr3_aa: CATSGLTGAAGELFF
cdr3_nt: TGTGCCACCAGTGGTTTGACAGGGGCGGCCGGGGAGCTGTTTTTT

d_call: -
j_call: TRBJ2-1
v_call: TRBV9
clone_size: -
cdr3_aa: CASSGDSLASYNEQFF
cdr3_nt: TGTGCCAGCAGCGGGGACTCGCTTGCCTCCTACAATGAGCAGTTCTTC

d_call: -
j_call: TRBJ2-2
v_call: TRBV29-1
clone_size: -
cdr3_aa: CSVAGSGVGELFF
cdr3_nt: TGCAGCGTAGCGGGATCAGGGGTCGGGGAGCTGTTTTTT

d_call: TRBD1
j_call: TRBJ2-7
v_call: TRBV9
clone_size: few
cdr3_aa: CASSETGGEQYF
cdr3_nt: TGTGCCAGCAGCGAAACAGGGGGAGAGCAGTACTTC

d_call: TRBD1
j_call: TRBJ2-5
v_call: TRBV2
clone_size: -
cdr3_aa: CASSETGVFGETQYF
cdr3_nt: TGTGCCAGCAGTGAGACAGGGGTATTTGGGGAGACCCAGTACTTC

d_call: TRBD2
j_call: TRBJ2-1
v_call: TRBV6-1
clone_size: many
cdr3_aa: CASNAGTSGRAVNEQFF
cdr3_nt: TGTGCCAGCAACGCCGGGACTAGCGGGAGGGCCGTCAATGAGCAGTTCTTC

d_call: TRBD1
j_call: TRBJ1-4
v_call: TRBV7-9
clone_size: few
cdr3_aa: CASSFVSTGGYPTTNEKLFF
cdr3_nt: TGTGCCAGCAGCTTCGTGTCGACAGGGGGGTATCCCACAACTAATGAAAAACTGTTTTTT

d_call: -
j_call: TRBJ1-4
v_call: TRBV18
clone_size: many
cdr3_aa: CASSPGGREKLFF
cdr3_nt: TGTGCCAGCTCACCAGGAGGGCGCGAAAAACTGTTTTTT

d_call: -
j_call: TRBJ2-7
v_call: TRBV5-1
clone_size: -
cdr3_aa: CASSWRGGEQYF
cdr3_nt: TGCGCCAGCAGCTGGCGGGGAGGCGAGCAGTACTTC

d_call: -
j_call: TRBJ2-5
v_call: TRBV12-3/TRBV12-4
clone_size: many
cdr3_aa: CASTPRRGSLGETQYF
cdr3_nt: TGTGCCAGCACCCCTCGTAGAGGGAGTTTGGGGGAGACCCAGTACTTC

d_call: -
j_call: TRBJ2-1
v_call: TRBV5-1
clone_size: -
cdr3_aa: CASSSYAYNEQFF
cdr3_nt: TGCGCCAGCAGCTCTTACGCTTACAATGAGCAGTTCTTC

d_call: -
j_call: TRBJ2-5
v_call: TRBV7-2
clone_size: many
cdr3_aa: CASSLARSKETQYF
cdr3_nt: TGTGCCAGCAGCTTAGCACGGTCTAAAGAGACCCAGTACTTC

d_call: -
j_call: TRBJ1-3
v_call: TRBV6-5
clone_size: -
cdr3_aa: CASSYSLTTGNTIYF
cdr3_nt: TGTGCCAGCAGTTACTCACTGACGACTGGAAACACCATATATTTT

d_call: TRBD2
j_call: TRBJ2-1
v_call: TRBV11-2
clone_size: -
cdr3_aa: CASSQGGTSGANEQFF
cdr3_nt: TGTGCCAGCAGCCAAGGGGGGACTAGCGGGGCCAATGAGCAGTTCTTC

d_call: -
j_call: TRBJ2-3
v_call: TRBV29-1
clone_size: -
cdr3_aa: CSVAGGGTDTQYF
cdr3_nt: TGCAGCGTCGCAGGGGGGGGGACAGATACGCAGTATTTT

d_call: -
j_call: TRBJ1-5
v_call: TRBV20-1
clone_size: many
cdr3_aa: CSARDWAAGNQPQHF
cdr3_nt: TGCAGTGCTAGAGATTGGGCGGCGGGCAATCAGCCCCAGCATTTT

d_call: -
j_call: TRBJ2-1
v_call: TRBV30
clone_size: -
cdr3_aa: CAWSPDHNEQFF
cdr3_nt: TGTGCCTGGAGTCCCGACCACAATGAGCAGTTCTTC

d_call: TRBD1
j_call: TRBJ2-3
v_call: TRBV7-2
clone_size: -
cdr3_aa: CASRPGTGPTDTQYF
cdr3_nt: TGTGCCAGCAGACCTGGGACAGGGCCCACAGATACGCAGTATTTT

d_call: TRBD1
j_call: TRBJ2-7
v_call: TRBV5-6
clone_size: -
cdr3_aa: CASSQRQGYYEQYF
cdr3_nt: TGTGCCAGCAGCCAACGACAGGGGTATTACGAGCAGTACTTC

d_call: TRBD1
j_call: TRBJ1-5
v_call: TRBV30
clone_size: many
cdr3_aa: CAWSAGQGRQPQHF
cdr3_nt: TGTGCCTGGAGTGCAGGACAGGGCCGTCAGCCCCAGCATTTT

d_call: -
j_call: TRBJ2-2
v_call: TRBV7-3
clone_size: many
cdr3_aa: CASSVSAGLATGELFF
cdr3_nt: TGTGCCAGCAGCGTGAGCGCCGGGCTAGCCACCGGGGAGCTGTTTTTT

d_call: TRBD1
j_call: TRBJ1-2
v_call: TRBV5-6
clone_size: -
cdr3_aa: CANSWGQATYGYTF
cdr3_nt: TGTGCCAACAGCTGGGGACAGGCTACCTATGGCTACACCTTC

d_call: TRBD1
j_call: TRBJ2-3
v_call: TRBV5-1
clone_size: -
cdr3_aa: CASSLDRGRLDTQYF
cdr3_nt: TGCGCCAGCAGCCTGGACAGGGGGCGATTAGATACGCAGTATTTT